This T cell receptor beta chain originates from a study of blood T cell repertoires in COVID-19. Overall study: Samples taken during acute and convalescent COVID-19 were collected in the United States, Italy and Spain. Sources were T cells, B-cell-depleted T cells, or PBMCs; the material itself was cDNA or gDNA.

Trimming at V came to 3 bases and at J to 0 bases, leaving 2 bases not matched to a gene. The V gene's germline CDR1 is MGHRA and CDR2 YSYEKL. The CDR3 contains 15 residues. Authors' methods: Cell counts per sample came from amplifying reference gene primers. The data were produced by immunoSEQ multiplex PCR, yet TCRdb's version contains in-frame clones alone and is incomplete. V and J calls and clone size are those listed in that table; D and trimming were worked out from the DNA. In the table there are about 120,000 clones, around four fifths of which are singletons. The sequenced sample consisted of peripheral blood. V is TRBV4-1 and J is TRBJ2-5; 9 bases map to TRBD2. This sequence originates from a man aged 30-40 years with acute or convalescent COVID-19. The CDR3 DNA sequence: TGCGCCAGCAGCCAGAGACTAGCGGACCAAGAGACCCAGTACTTC. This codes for CASSQRLADQETQYF.